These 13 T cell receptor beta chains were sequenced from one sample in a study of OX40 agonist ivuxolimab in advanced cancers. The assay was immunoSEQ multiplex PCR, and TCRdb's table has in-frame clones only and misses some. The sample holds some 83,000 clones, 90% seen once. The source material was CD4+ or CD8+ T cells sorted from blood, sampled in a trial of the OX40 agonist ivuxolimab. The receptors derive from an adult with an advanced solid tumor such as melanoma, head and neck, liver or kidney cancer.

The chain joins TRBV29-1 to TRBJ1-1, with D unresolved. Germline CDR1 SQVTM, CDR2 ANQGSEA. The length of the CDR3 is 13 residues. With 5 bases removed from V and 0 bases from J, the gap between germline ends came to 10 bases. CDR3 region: CSVFEQLNTEAFF. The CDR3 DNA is TGCAGCGTTTTCGAACAGCTGAACACTGAAGCTTTCTTT.

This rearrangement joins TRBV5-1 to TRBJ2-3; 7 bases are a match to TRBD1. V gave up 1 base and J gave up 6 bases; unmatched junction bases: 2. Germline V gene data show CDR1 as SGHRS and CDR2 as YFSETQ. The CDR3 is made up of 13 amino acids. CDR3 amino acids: CASSLNRGDTQYF. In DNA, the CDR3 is TGCGCCAGCAGCTTGAACAGGGGTGATACGCAGTATTTT.

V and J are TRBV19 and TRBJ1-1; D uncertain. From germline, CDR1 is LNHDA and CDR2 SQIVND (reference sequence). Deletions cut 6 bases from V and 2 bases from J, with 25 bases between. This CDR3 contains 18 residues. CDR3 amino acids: CASRQTERVSRANTEAFF. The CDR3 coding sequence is TGTGCCAGTAGGCAGACGGAGCGGGTCTCCCGAGCTAACACTGAAGCTTTCTTT. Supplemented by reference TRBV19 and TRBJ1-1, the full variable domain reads DGGITQSPKYLFRKEGQNVTLSCEQNLNHDAMYWYRQDPGQGLRLIYYSQIVNDFQKGDIAEGYSVSREKKESFPLTVTSAQKNPTAFYLCASRQTERVSRANTEAFFGQGTRLTVV.

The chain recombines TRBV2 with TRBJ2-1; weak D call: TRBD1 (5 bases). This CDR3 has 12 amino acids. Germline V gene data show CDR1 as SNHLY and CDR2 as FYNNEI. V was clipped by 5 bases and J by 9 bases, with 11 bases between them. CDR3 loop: CASSFSQGEQFF. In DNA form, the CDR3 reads TGTGCCAGCAGTTTTAGCCAGGGTGAGCAGTTCTTC.

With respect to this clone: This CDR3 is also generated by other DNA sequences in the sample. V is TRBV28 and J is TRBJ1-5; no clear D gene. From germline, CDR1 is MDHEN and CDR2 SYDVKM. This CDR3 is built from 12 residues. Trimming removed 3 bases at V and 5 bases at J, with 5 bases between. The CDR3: CASSLGYQPQHF. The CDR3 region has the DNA TGTGCCAGCAGTTTGGGATATCAGCCCCAGCATTTT.

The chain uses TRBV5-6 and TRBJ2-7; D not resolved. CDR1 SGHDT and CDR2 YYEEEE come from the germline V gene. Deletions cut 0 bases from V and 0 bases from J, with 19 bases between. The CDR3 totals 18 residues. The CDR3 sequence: CASSLGSLLAGLSYEQYF. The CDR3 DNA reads TGTGCCAGCAGCTTGGGAAGCTTATTGGCCGGGCTCTCCTACGAGCAGTACTTC.

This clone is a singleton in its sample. Here the CDR3 reads CAISGTRAGPPYEQYF. CDR3 bases: TGTGCCATCAGTGGGACCAGGGCGGGCCCTCCCTACGAGCAGTACTTC. This rearrangement joins TRBV10-3 to TRBJ2-7; possibly TRBD1 or TRBD2 for D (5 bases each). The germline V gene has CDR1 ENHRY and CDR2 SYGVKD. The CDR3 covers 16 residues. Deletions cut 4 bases from V and 2 bases from J, with 18 bases between.

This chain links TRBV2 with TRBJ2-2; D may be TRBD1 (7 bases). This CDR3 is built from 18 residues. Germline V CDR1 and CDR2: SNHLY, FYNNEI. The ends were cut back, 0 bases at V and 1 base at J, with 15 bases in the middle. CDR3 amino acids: CASSEAGGRGRNTGELFF. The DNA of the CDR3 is TGTGCCAGCAGTGAAGCCGGGGGCAGGGGGAGGAACACCGGGGAGCTGTTTTTT.

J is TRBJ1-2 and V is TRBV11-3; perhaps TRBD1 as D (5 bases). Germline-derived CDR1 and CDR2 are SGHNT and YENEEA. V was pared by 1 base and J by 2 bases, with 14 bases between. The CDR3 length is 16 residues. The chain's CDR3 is CASSLAFARDNYGYTF. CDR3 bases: TGTGCCAGCAGCTTAGCTTTCGCCAGGGACAACTATGGCTACACCTTC.

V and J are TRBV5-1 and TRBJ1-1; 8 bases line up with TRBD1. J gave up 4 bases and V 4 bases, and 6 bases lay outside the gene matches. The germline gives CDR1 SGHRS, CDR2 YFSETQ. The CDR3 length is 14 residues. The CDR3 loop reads CASSKRQGLTEAFF. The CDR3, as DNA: TGCGCCAGCAGCAAACGACAGGGGCTCACTGAAGCTTTCTTT. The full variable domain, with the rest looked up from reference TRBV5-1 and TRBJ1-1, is KAGVTQTPRYLIKTRGQQVTLSCSPISGHRSVSWYQQTPGQGLQFLFEYFSETQRNKGNFPGRFSGRQFSNSRSEMNVSTLELGDSALYLCASSKRQGLTEAFFGQGTRLTVV.

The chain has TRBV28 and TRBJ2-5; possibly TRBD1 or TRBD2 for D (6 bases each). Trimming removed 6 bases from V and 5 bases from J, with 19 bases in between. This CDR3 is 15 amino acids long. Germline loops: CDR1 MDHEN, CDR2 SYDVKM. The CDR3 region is CASRSLAYQGETQYF. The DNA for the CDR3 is TGTGCCAGCAGATCTCTAGCGTATCAGGGGGAGACCCAGTACTTC.

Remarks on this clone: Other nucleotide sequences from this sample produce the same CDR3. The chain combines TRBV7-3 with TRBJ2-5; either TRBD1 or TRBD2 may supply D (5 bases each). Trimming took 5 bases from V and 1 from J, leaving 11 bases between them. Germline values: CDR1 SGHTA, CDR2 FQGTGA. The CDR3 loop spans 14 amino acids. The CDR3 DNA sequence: TGTGCCAGCAGCCCGACGGGGCCCCAAGAGACCCAGTACTTC. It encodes CASSPTGPQETQYF.

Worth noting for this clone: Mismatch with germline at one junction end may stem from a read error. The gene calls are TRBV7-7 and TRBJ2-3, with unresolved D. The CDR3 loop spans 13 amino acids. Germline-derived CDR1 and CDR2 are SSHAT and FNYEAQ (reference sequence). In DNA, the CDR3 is TGTGCTAGCAGCTTAGCAGGCGCAGATACGCAGTATTTT. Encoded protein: CASSLAGADTQYF.